This is a list of T cell receptor beta chains from one sample in a study of OX40 agonist ivuxolimab in advanced cancers. Measured with immunoSEQ multiplex PCR; TCRdb has only the in-frame clones, and not every one. The sample yields some 65,000 clones, around nine tenths seen once. The material was CD4+ or CD8+ T cells sorted from blood, obtained in a trial of the OX40 agonist ivuxolimab. These receptors came from an adult with an advanced solid tumor such as melanoma, head and neck, liver or kidney cancer. CDR3s include the opening cysteine and the closing phenylalanine or tryptophan. The D gene is left open where the match is weak. Expanded clones get a size class; other rows say once, few or many, or leave the size out.

-,-,TRBJ1-1,TRBV18,CASSRPTASGDEAFF,TGTGCCAGCTCGCGACCGACGGCATCCGGCGATGAAGCTTTCTTT
-,-,TRBJ1-1,TRBV5-1,CASSFREGQNTEAFF,TGCGCCAGCAGCTTCCGGGAGGGGCAGAACACTGAAGCTTTCTTT
-,-,TRBJ2-7,TRBV2,CASTPPDGYYEQYF,TGTGCCAGCACCCCCCCGGACGGATACTACGAGCAGTACTTC
-,few,TRBJ1-5,TRBV21-1,CASSTTRTGSQPQHF,TGTGCCAGCAGCACCACCCGGACAGGGTCTCAGCCCCAGCATTTT
-,-,TRBJ2-1,TRBV18,CASSGSDGEQFF,TGTGCCAGCTCGGGTTCTGACGGTGAGCAGTTCTTC
-,-,TRBJ1-4,TRBV28,CASSLGGGTNEKLFF,TGTGCCAGCAGCTTGGGGGGGGGCACTAATGAAAAACTGTTTTTT
-,-,TRBJ2-7,TRBV4-1,CASSQDFRDSYEQYF,TGCGCCAGCAGCCAAGATTTCCGGGATTCCTACGAGCAGTACTTC
TRBD1,-,TRBJ2-7,TRBV18,CASSPGQGRGEQYF,TGTGCCAGCTCACCGGGACAGGGCAGGGGAGAGCAGTACTTC
-,-,TRBJ2-7,TRBV10-2,CASSESYEQYF,TGCGCCAGCAGTGAATCCTACGAGCAGTACTTC
-,-,TRBJ2-2,TRBV29-1,CSVGLGRTGELFF,TGCAGCGTTGGACTAGGTCGCACCGGGGAGCTGTTTTTT
-,-,TRBJ1-2,TRBV4-2,CASSQAFQTRTNYGYTF,TGTGCCAGCAGCCAAGCCTTTCAGACGCGCACTAACTATGGCTACACCTTC
TRBD1,once,TRBJ1-4,TRBV7-8,CASSPMDRVEKLFF,TGTGCCAGCAGCCCCATGGACAGGGTGGAAAAACTGTTTTTT
-,-,TRBJ1-4,TRBV2,CASRRESANEKLFF,TGTGCCAGCAGGAGAGAATCAGCTAATGAAAAACTGTTTTTT
TRBD1,-,TRBJ1-1,TRBV7-2,CASSYSGGLNTEAFF,TGTGCCAGCAGCTATTCAGGGGGATTGAACACTGAAGCTTTCTTT
-,-,TRBJ2-4,TRBV7-3,CASSPQGSKNIQYF,TGTGCCAGCAGCCCCCAGGGGTCCAAAAACATTCAGTACTTC